This TCR beta chain originates from a study of blood T cell repertoires in COVID-19. In the study overall: The United States, Italy and Spain were the sources of the acute and convalescent COVID-19 samples. The cDNA or gDNA used as material had been derived from T cells, B-cell-depleted T cells, or PBMCs.

The V segment lost 3 bases and the J segment 4 bases; nucleotides outside the gene matches: 9. CDR1 and CDR2 from the germline V gene are MDHEN and SYDVKM. This CDR3 contains 16 residues. Original processing methods: Reference gene primer amplification in the assay estimated nucleated cell counts. Assay: immunoSEQ multiplex PCR; the TCRdb copy retains only in-frame clones and omits some. From that table come the V and J calls and clone size; the DNA was used to work out D and trimming. The sample consists of around 150,000 clones, about 88% of them appearing once. Specimen: peripheral blood. The V and J genes are TRBV28 and TRBJ1-2; 9 nucleotides agree with TRBD1. The receptor was derived from a man aged 55 to 70 with active or convalescent COVID-19. In DNA form, the CDR3 reads TGTGCCAGCAGTTTTCGGGGGACAGGGAGGCTCTATGGCTACACCTTC. Translated, it gives CASSFRGTGRLYGYTF.